A selection of T cell receptor beta chains follows, all from one sample in a study of cytomegalovirus exposure and HLA in healthy donors. Measured with immunoSEQ multiplex PCR; TCRdb has only the in-frame clones, and not every one. The sample lists around 80,000 clones, 70% to 80% occurring once. Sequencing was done on a sample of PBMCs. These receptors originate from a man aged 40-49 years in good health and CMV-seropositive. Both conserved end residues are part of each CDR3. D genes are given only for firm matches. A clone size is listed for some rows: how often the clone was seen (once, few, many), or a class if it is expanded.

>TRBV2|-|TRBJ1-5|-
CASSERETPLAQHF
TGTGCCAGCAGTGAAAGGGAGACTCCTCTTGCCCAGCATTTT
>TRBV6-6|-|TRBJ2-5|-
CASSTRTGETQYF
TGTGCCAGCAGTACCCGCACGGGAGAGACCCAGTACTTC
>TRBV5-4|-|TRBJ2-3|once
CASSPRAGASDTQYF
TGTGCCAGCAGCCCCAGGGCAGGCGCTTCAGATACGCAGTATTTT
>TRBV6-6|-|TRBJ2-6|-
CASSYSYATGANVLTF
TGTGCCAGCAGTTACTCGTATGCTACTGGGGCCAACGTCCTGACTTTC
>TRBV28|TRBD2|TRBJ2-1|-
CASSGTSGRLNEQFF
TGTGCCAGCAGTGGTACTAGCGGGAGGTTGAATGAGCAGTTCTTC
>TRBV10-1|TRBD2|TRBJ2-3|once
CASSGTNGADTQYF
TGCGCCAGCAGCGGGACTAATGGCGCAGATACGCAGTATTTT
>TRBV7-2|-|TRBJ2-5|-
CASSPLRGTQYF
TGTGCCAGCAGCCCTCTCCGCGGGACCCAGTACTTC
>TRBV4-1|-|TRBJ2-7|-
CASSQLGRGDSYEQYF
TGCGCCAGCAGCCAACTGGGAAGGGGTGACTCCTACGAGCAGTACTTC
>TRBV2|TRBD1|TRBJ2-7|-
CASDRGSYEQYF
TGTGCCAGTGACAGGGGCTCCTACGAGCAGTACTTC
>TRBV7-6|TRBD2|TRBJ2-7|-
CASSLASASGSVYEQYF
TGTGCCAGCAGCTTAGCCTCGGCTAGCGGGAGTGTTTACGAGCAGTACTTC
>TRBV30|-|TRBJ1-6|-
CAWTTLSGINSPLHF
TGTGCCTGGACCACCCTTTCAGGCATTAATTCACCCCTCCACTTT
>TRBV30|-|TRBJ2-3|-
CAWSAYSANTDTQYF
TGTGCCTGGAGTGCCTATAGCGCGAACACAGATACGCAGTATTTT
>TRBV30|-|TRBJ2-2|-
CAWTGLNTGELFF
TGTGCCTGGACAGGGTTGAACACCGGGGAGCTGTTTTTT
>TRBV5-6|-|TRBJ1-4|-
CASSLAADRGEKLFF
TGTGCCAGCAGCTTGGCCGCGGACCGGGGTGAAAAACTGTTTTTT
>TRBV28|-|TRBJ2-7|-
CASTFSGGLYEQYF
TGTGCCAGCACCTTCAGCGGAGGCCTCTACGAGCAGTACTTC
>TRBV4-1|TRBD2|TRBJ2-2|-
CASSPYSGDTGELFF
TGCGCCAGCAGCCCGTACAGCGGGGACACCGGGGAGCTGTTTTTT
>TRBV4-2|-|TRBJ2-1|few
CASSQRGAESYEQFF
TGTGCCAGCAGCCAAAGGGGTGCGGAGTCTTATGAGCAGTTCTTC
>TRBV2|-|TRBJ2-7|-
CASGGGGGHRSYEQYF
TGTGCCAGCGGGGGGGGCGGGGGCCACCGAAGCTACGAGCAGTACTTC
>TRBV28|TRBD2|TRBJ2-7|-
CASSSVPGTSTNEQYF
TGTGCCAGCAGTTCGGTACCCGGGACTAGCACTAACGAGCAGTACTTC
>TRBV30|TRBD1|TRBJ2-5|-
CAWSADRGQETQYF
TGTGCCTGGAGTGCGGACAGGGGCCAAGAGACCCAGTACTTC
>TRBV15|TRBD1|TRBJ2-2|-
CATSRETGGNTGEPFF
TGTGCCACCAGCAGAGAGACAGGGGGTAACACCGGGGAGCCGTTTTTT
>TRBV30|-|TRBJ1-2|few
CAWSVRGYGYTF
TGTGCCTGGAGTGTCCGGGGCTATGGCTACACCTTC
>TRBV18|TRBD1|TRBJ2-7|-
CASSPSGQGGGEQYF
TGTGCCAGCTCACCATCGGGACAGGGGGGAGGCGAGCAGTACTTC
>TRBV5-1|TRBD1|TRBJ1-5|-
CASSSGGRNQPQHF
TGCGCCAGCAGTTCAGGGGGCAGGAATCAGCCCCAGCATTTT
>TRBV29-1|TRBD1|TRBJ1-4|-
CSVPSDRGDEKLFF
TGCAGCGTTCCCTCGGACAGGGGAGATGAAAAACTGTTTTTT
>TRBV7-2|-|TRBJ1-2|once
CASSSMTGQGGYTF
TGTGCCAGCAGCTCGATGACAGGTCAGGGGGGCTACACCTTC
>TRBV7-2|TRBD2|TRBJ2-1|-
CASSLGGGPGNEQFF
TGTGCCAGCAGCTTAGGGGGAGGGCCGGGTAATGAGCAGTTCTTC
>TRBV20-1|-|TRBJ1-2|few
CSASFFAGYTF
TGCAGTGCTAGCTTTTTCGCGGGCTACACCTTC
>TRBV7-2|TRBD1|TRBJ2-7|once
CASSPAARTGREQYF
TGTGCCAGCAGCCCCGCCGCGAGGACAGGGCGCGAGCAGTACTTC
>TRBV7-6|-|TRBJ1-6|-
CASSPSLSTGLNSPLHF
TGTGCCAGCAGCCCCTCACTTTCGACAGGATTAAATTCACCCCTCCACTTT
>TRBV4-3|TRBD1|TRBJ1-1|few
CASSQRQGTEAFF
TGCGCCAGCAGCCAAAGACAGGGGACTGAAGCTTTCTTT
>TRBV4-1|-|TRBJ2-7|few
CASSHSQGNEQYF
TGCGCCAGCAGCCACTCACAGGGTAACGAGCAGTACTTC
>TRBV2|-|TRBJ2-7|-
CASSEMEASIGYEQYF
TGTGCCAGCAGTGAGATGGAGGCGTCCATAGGCTACGAGCAGTACTTC